This record looks at one T cell receptor beta chain sequence and its context. Antigen specificity is unknown. These data are taken from a study of OX40 agonist ivuxolimab in advanced cancers. Study-level information: Intravenous ivuxolimab at 0.01 to 10 mg/kg was given to patients every 2 weeks. Points from the study as a whole: Dosing at 0.1 to 3.0 mg/kg was accompanied by clonal expansion of CD4+ and CD8+ blood T cells by week 6. The study found that CD8+ T cells averaged more expanded clones than CD4+.

This CDR3 is built from 14 residues. V shed 3 bases and J shed 3 bases, with 12 bases lying between them. CDR1 and CDR2 (germline): SGDLS, YYNGEE. The repertoire was sequenced with immunoSEQ multiplex PCR; TCRdb's copy has only in-frame clones and lacks some. Here the sample spans more than 55,000 clones, about 91% being singletons. The chain has TRBV9 and TRBJ1-1; D is possibly TRBD1 (5 bases). The TCR sequence derives from an adult with an advanced solid tumor such as melanoma, head and neck, liver or kidney cancer. Specimen: CD4+ or CD8+ T cells sorted from blood, collected in a trial of the OX40 agonist ivuxolimab. The CDR3 coding sequence is TGTGCCAGCAGCGCGACAGTGGCGGACACTGAAGCTTTCTTT. Translated, it gives CASSATVADTEAFF.